The 8 T cell receptor beta chains given below trace back to one sample, sequenced in a study of CD8 T cells in ankylosing spondylitis. Their antigens are not known. TCRdb processed the 5' RACE reads anew with MiXCR; each CDR3 protein has one entry. This sample has hundreds of thousands of distinct CDR3 sequences, with roughly 18% found just once. Study observations and caveats: Fewer than 10 highly homologous variants made up a TCR beta motif that seemed to typify ankylosing spondylitis blood.

Sample: blood, either unsorted or a sorted T cell fraction (not recorded which). The receptors derive from a male donor with ankylosing spondylitis.

This clonotype was recorded many times. The chain joins TRBV7-8 to TRBJ2-7; no definite D call. With 3 bases removed from V and 0 bases from J, the gap between germline ends came to 12 bases. Germline V gene lookup returns CDR1 SGHVS and CDR2 FQNEAQ. The CDR3 loop spans 15 amino acids. This chain's CDR3 is CASSFFSASSYEQYF. CDR3 DNA: TGTGCCAGCAGCTTTTTCAGCGCCAGCTCCTACGAGCAGTACTTC.

The chain is built from TRBV7-9 and TRBJ2-7, with 15 bases that match TRBD2. The ends lost 5 bases at V and 6 bases at J; junction bases unmatched: 8. Germline V CDR1 and CDR2: SEHNR, FQNEAQ (reference sequence). The CDR3 runs 16 residues. In DNA form, the CDR3 reads TGTGCCAGCAGCCAAGGGACTAGCGGGAGGTCGGGCGAGCAGTACTTC. Translating it yields CASSQGTSGRSGEQYF.

By share, this clonotype counts as medium-sized (0.01 to 0.1%). The chain employs TRBV20-1 and TRBJ2-1, with TRBD2 matching 10 bases. After removal of 5 bases from V and 0 bases from J, the junction contained 16 bases not matched to a gene. Germline assignment: CDR1 DFQATT and CDR2 SNEGSKA (reference sequence). The CDR3 extends over 19 amino acids. The CDR3 DNA follows: TGCAGTGCTGGGGGGGCGGGGCTAGCGGGGGTCTACTCCTACAATGAGCAGTTCTTC. It is translated as CSAGGAGLAGVYSYNEQFF.

In its sample, this clonotype was seen a few times. The J gene is TRBJ2-3, the V gene TRBV7-3; TRBD1 or TRBD2 may be the D gene (5 bases each). The CDR3 spans 13 residues. V was trimmed by 5 bases and J by 3 bases, leaving 9 bases between them. In germline, CDR1 is SGHTA, CDR2 FQGTGA. CDR3 sequence: CASSRDPTDTQYF. CDR3 DNA sequence: TGTGCCAGCAGCCGGGACCCGACAGATACGCAGTATTTT.

This clonotype was seen a handful of times. The J gene is TRBJ2-1, the V gene TRBV28; 8 positions match TRBD2. Losses at the gene ends were 3 bases for V and 2 bases for J; bases not matched to a gene: 15. The CDR3 consists of 19 residues. Germline V gene data show CDR1 as MDHEN and CDR2 as SYDVKM. CDR3 residues: CASSFGPGTRQSPYNEQFF. CDR3 nucleotides: TGTGCCAGCAGTTTCGGGCCCGGGACTAGGCAAAGCCCCTACAATGAGCAGTTCTTC.

This clonotype appeared many times. The chain recombines TRBV12-3 or TRBV12-4 with TRBJ2-5, with 8 positions matching TRBD2. Trimming took 5 bases from V and 1 from J; bases not matched to a gene: 12. CDR3 length equals 17 residues. In DNA, the CDR3 is TGTGCCAGCAGTCCCGATCGAGGACTAGCAGTCCAAGAGACCCAGTACTTC. This sequence encodes CASSPDRGLAVQETQYF.

This clonotype has only a few counts. The CDR3 DNA sequence: TGCGCCAGCAGCTTGGGGATAGGGGGCTCCTACAATGAGCAGTTCTTC. This codes for CASSLGIGGSYNEQFF. V usage is TRBV5-1 and J usage is TRBJ2-1; D possibly corresponds to TRBD1 (6 bases). The V end was cut by 0 bases, the J end by 0 bases, with 10 bases between. Germline CDR1 and CDR2: SGHRS and YFSETQ. This CDR3 contains 16 residues.

This clonotype was observed a few times. This chain links TRBV12-3 or TRBV12-4 with TRBJ1-6, with a tentative D call TRBD1 (6 bases). CDR3 size: 14 residues. Trimming pared 6 bases from V and 4 bases from J, leaving 10 bases between. DNA for the CDR3: TGTGCCAGCAGCCCTCAGGGGTATAATTCACCCCTCCACTTT. It translates to CASSPQGYNSPLHF.